A selection of T cell receptor beta chains follows, all from one sample in a study of blood T cells in healthy people across ages. TCRdb re-called the 5' RACE reads with MiXCR, one entry per CDR3 protein. This table has about 690,000 distinct CDR3 sequences, around 38% appearing once. Sequenced material: blood. These receptors were taken from a man older than 75 in good health. The CDR3 runs from the conserved cysteine through the conserved F or W. A D gene is named only where the DNA matches it firmly. Not all rows give a size; the values are once, few, many and, for expanded clones, a class.

j_gene,abundance,v_gene,d_gene,CDR3aa,CDR3nt
TRBJ2-1,.,TRBV20-1,TRBD2,CSARDPLLAGGRSYNEQFF,TGCAGTGCTAGAGATCCCCTGCTAGCGGGAGGTCGCTCCTACAATGAGCAGTTCTTC
TRBJ1-5,few,TRBV20-1,TRBD1,CSARDDRLGTVNQPQHF,TGCAGTGCTAGAGATGACAGACTCGGGACAGTGAATCAGCCCCAGCATTTT
TRBJ2-2,.,TRBV7-7,TRBD2,CASSGGGLAGNTGELFF,TGTGCTAGCAGCGGAGGGGGACTAGCGGGAAACACCGGGGAGCTGTTTTTT
TRBJ1-2,.,TRBV12-3/TRBV12-4,.,CASSLARGARGYTF,TGTGCCAGCAGTTTGGCCCGGGGGGCACGTGGCTACACCTTC
TRBJ2-5,few,TRBV21-1,.,CASKAGVETQYF,TGTGCCAGCAAGGCAGGGGTCGAGACCCAGTACTTC
TRBJ1-4,.,TRBV6-5,.,CASSRLSGKTNEKLFF,TGTGCCAGCAGTCGACTCTCAGGGAAGACTAATGAAAAACTGTTTTTT
TRBJ2-3,many,TRBV4-1,TRBD2,CASSQEWSSGSVGDTQYF,TGCGCCAGCAGCCAAGAGTGGTCTAGCGGGAGTGTAGGAGATACGCAGTATTTT
TRBJ2-4,many,TRBV11-2,TRBD1,CASSPRTGWDIQYF,TGTGCCAGCAGCCCCAGGACAGGGTGGGACATTCAGTACTTC
TRBJ1-2,.,TRBV20-1,.,CSANDGNYGYTF,TGCAGTGCTAACGACGGGAACTATGGCTACACCTTC
TRBJ2-7,.,TRBV10-3,.,CAISESRPGIYEQYF,TGTGCCATCAGTGAGTCGAGGCCGGGAATCTACGAGCAGTACTTC
TRBJ2-5,once,TRBV5-1,.,CASSLMAFGGETQYF,TGCGCCAGCAGCTTGATGGCATTTGGGGGAGAGACCCAGTACTTC
TRBJ1-2,many,TRBV7-2,.,CASSLGPGLYGYTF,TGTGCCAGCAGCCTAGGCCCGGGGCTCTATGGCTACACCTTC
TRBJ2-7,.,TRBV6-2/TRBV6-3,TRBD2,CASSTRSGTSYNEQYF,TGTGCCAGCAGTACCCGCAGCGGGACTTCCTACAATGAGCAGTACTTC
TRBJ2-3,.,TRBV29-1,TRBD1,CSGGTGFRDTQYF,TGCAGCGGGGGGACAGGGTTTAGGGATACGCAGTATTTT
TRBJ2-7,.,TRBV28,TRBD1,CASSFGDRTNEQYF,TGTGCCAGCAGTTTTGGGGACAGGACCAACGAGCAGTACTTC
TRBJ2-1,many,TRBV20-1,.,CSAEPPGLVYNEQFF,TGCAGTGCCGAACCACCGGGACTGGTCTACAATGAGCAGTTCTTC
TRBJ2-1,.,TRBV7-2,TRBD2,CASSPLGGAGNEQFF,TGTGCCAGCAGCCCGCTCGGGGGGGCTGGGAATGAGCAGTTCTTC
TRBJ2-3,few,TRBV7-2,.,CASSFQPPSSTDTQYF,TGTGCCAGCAGCTTCCAACCCCCTAGCAGCACAGATACGCAGTATTTT
TRBJ2-7,few,TRBV21-1,.,CASSKRSVHRHSYEQYF,TGTGCCAGCAGCAAAAGGTCGGTCCACAGACACTCCTACGAGCAGTACTTC
TRBJ1-1,.,TRBV28,.,CASSLSGKYNTEAFF,TGTGCCAGCAGTTTGTCGGGGAAATACAACACTGAAGCTTTCTTT
TRBJ2-5,.,TRBV10-3,.,CAISEGVGRETQYF,TGTGCCATCAGTGAAGGCGTTGGTCGAGAGACCCAGTACTTC
TRBJ2-3,.,TRBV7-9,.,CASSLREVTDTQYF,TGTGCCAGCAGCCTCAGGGAGGTAACAGATACGCAGTATTTT
TRBJ2-7,.,TRBV7-2,.,CASSLAGSNSYEQYF,TGTGCCAGCAGCTTGGCAGGGAGTAACTCCTACGAGCAGTACTTC
TRBJ1-4,.,TRBV3-1,.,CASSRPGPWYEKLFF,TGTGCCAGCAGCCGTCCGGGACCGTGGTATGAAAAACTGTTTTTT
TRBJ2-5,few,TRBV27,.,CASSTYTGAQETQYF,TGTGCCAGCAGTACCTACACCGGGGCCCAAGAGACCCAGTACTTC
TRBJ2-1,once,TRBV7-2,.,CASSLEWGAYNEQFF,TGCGCCAGCAGCTTAGAGTGGGGGGCTTACAATGAGCAGTTCTTC
TRBJ1-5,many,TRBV20-1,.,CSAGDSSGQPQHF,TGCAGTGCCGGGGATAGCTCGGGGCAGCCCCAGCATTTT
TRBJ2-7,.,TRBV5-6,TRBD2,CASSTIGTSVGEQYF,TGTGCCAGCAGCACGATCGGGACTAGCGTGGGCGAGCAGTACTTC
TRBJ2-7,few,TRBV10-3,TRBD1,CAISGPGQGSSYEQYF,TGTGCCATCAGTGGCCCGGGACAGGGAAGCTCCTACGAGCAGTACTTC
TRBJ2-7,.,TRBV29-1,TRBD1,CSVEAPTGGFYEQYF,TGCAGCGTTGAAGCGCCCACAGGGGGGTTCTACGAGCAGTACTTC
TRBJ2-1,few,TRBV25-1,TRBD2,CASSELALAGEYNEQFF,TGTGCCAGCAGTGAATTAGCCCTAGCGGGAGAGTACAATGAGCAGTTCTTC
TRBJ2-1,.,TRBV9,.,CASSAGRSEQFF,TGTGCCAGCAGCGCTGGAAGGAGTGAGCAGTTCTTC
TRBJ2-7,.,TRBV28,.,CASSRTRWTASSYEQYF,TGTGCCAGCAGCCGGACCAGATGGACAGCTTCTTCCTACGAGCAGTACTTC
TRBJ2-6,.,TRBV4-2,.,CASSQDRRGTGANVLTF,TGTGCCAGCAGCCAAGATCGGAGAGGGACCGGGGCCAACGTCCTGACTTTC
TRBJ2-3,.,TRBV2,TRBD2,CASSGEQRGGRWTDTQYF,TGTGCCAGCAGTGGAGAACAGCGGGGGGGCCGTTGGACAGATACGCAGTATTTT
TRBJ2-4,few,TRBV11-2,.,CASSRGGSFGQFIQYF,TGTGCCAGCAGCCGAGGGGGTAGCTTCGGACAATTCATTCAGTACTTC
TRBJ2-5,once,TRBV6-2/TRBV6-3,TRBD2,CASRGLAGGRETQYF,TGTGCCAGCAGAGGACTAGCGGGGGGCCGGGAGACCCAGTACTTC
TRBJ2-3,many,TRBV29-1,.,CSVEGLTSTDTQYF,TGCAGCGTTGAAGGCCTAACATCTACAGATACGCAGTATTTT
TRBJ2-5,few,TRBV6-1,TRBD1,CASTNRGQWETQYF,TGTGCCAGCACAAACAGGGGTCAATGGGAGACCCAGTACTTC